This TCR beta chain was captured by sequencing in a study of CD8+ T cells in alopecia areata. Study observations and caveats: Compared with normal scalp, lesional scalp had higher clonality and more expanded CD8+ clones.

Germline V gene sequence: CDR1 GTSNPN, CDR2 SVGIG (reference sequence). The CDR3 consists of 13 residues. V was pared by 3 bases and J by 4 bases, with 9 bases between. In each case, RNA was isolated and then reverse transcribed into cDNA as the sequencing template. Libraries were prepared by immunoSEQ multiplex PCR; TCRdb keeps only in-frame clonotypes and omits some of them. The data show some 99,000 clones, about 64% seen once. Indicated treatment: oral pan-JAK inhibitor, 5-10 mg twice daily. Using a FACSAria, the CD4+ and CD8+ T cells were sorted from the PBMCs. In this sample, this clone turned up a few times. As yet, its antigen is unknown.

The genes are TRBV30 and TRBJ2-2; D unclear. The sample here was CD8+ T cells sorted from blood, taken at week 4, from a patient treated with tofacitinib. This clonotype was sampled from a human donor with alopecia areata. The CDR3 DNA sequence: TGTGCCTGGAGGGTCTATTTCACCGGGGAGCTGTTTTTT. As protein: CAWRVYFTGELFF. The full variable domain, in which reference TRBV30 and TRBJ2-2 provide the parts outside the CDR3, is SQTIHQWPATLVQPVGSPLSLECTVEGTSNPNLYWYRQAAGRGLQLLFYSVGIGQISSEVPQNLSASRPQDRQFILSSKKLLLSDSGFYLCAWRVYFTGELFFGEGSRLTVL.